This T cell receptor beta chain was captured in a study of blood T cell repertoires in COVID-19 (dated by TCRdb to 2020 to 2021). As for the study more broadly: Samples covering the acute and convalescent phases of COVID-19 were provided by collaborators in the United States, Italy and Spain. Sample metadata almost always included a de-identified subject ID, COVID-19 status, age in years and sex. The repertoires were made available in a free public database intended to serve as a resource for research on the immune response to SARS-CoV-2. Where HLA class I and class II types were available, the types were taken from metadata supplied by the sample provider, not from assay-based typing. Samples came from the ongoing ImmuneRACE study (first 160 participants) plus 1,254 subjects from 6 global collaborators. The prospective study material was composed of cDNA or gDNA derived from T cells, B-cell-depleted T cells, or PBMCs. Deeply sampled blood TCRbeta repertoires from subjects exposed to, actively infected with, or recovered from COVID-19 were included in the dataset. Overall study results and their limits: The quantity of clinical and demographic metadata differed by source and by participant and was supplied without curation.

Points on this clone: Its antigen specificity is not known. Per-base quality was not reported, and no clone a single base away is much larger than it.

TCRbeta CDR3 regions were amplified from genomic DNA by means of the immunoSEQ Assay, a bias-controlled multiplex PCR. Turning to the authors' computational methods: The number of nucleated cells in each sample was estimated from the amplification of reference gene primers within the assay. To quantify the absolute abundance of each unique TCRbeta CDR3 rearrangement, sequence reads were collapsed and filtered. For each sample, productive Simpson clonality was calculated as the square root of Simpson's diversity index over productive rearrangements. The clones in this table, taken by TCRdb from immuneACCESS, are in-frame only. Not every clone is retained; where verified, under half of the shortfall comes from an unresolved V gene, and the cause of the rest is unknown. That table is the source of V, J and clone size, and D and trimming were worked out from the DNA. For this sample there are roughly 150,000 clones; around four fifths appear just once. In total, the top ten clones hold approximately 18% of the sample.

The collaborating institutions used their own protocols to collect whole blood in K2EDTA tubes. Collaborator samples were shipped for TCRbeta analysis as frozen whole blood, isolated PBMCs, or DNA extracted from either sample type. From a lookup of the germline V gene, CDR1 and CDR2 are SGHNT and YENEEA. V lost 3 bases and J lost 3 bases; the stretch between them is 8 bases long. From cysteine to phenylalanine, the CDR3 is 13 amino acids long. Only the CDR3 region is kept as DNA, spanning 39 bases read in frame from base 1. The sequence derives from a woman older than 75 with acute or convalescent COVID-19. Input material: peripheral blood. The rearrangement joined TRBV11-3 to TRBJ1-1; a confident D gene designation cannot be given. The CDR3 has the sequence CASSFERDTEAFF. The nucleotide sequence is given as TGTGCCAGCAGCTTCGAACGGGACACTGAAGCTTTCTTT.